This T cell receptor (beta chain) was identified during a study of T-cell reconstitution after alpha-beta-depleted transplantation in children. Study-level points and caveats: Reported findings indicate that, about two months after transplant, alpha-beta T cells came from several hundred expanded clones, which were derived from non-depleted graft cells. T-cell numbers and diversity, one year after transplant, stemmed largely from T cells that were newly produced.

Unique molecular identifiers were built into the TCRbeta library. TCRdb re-called the PCR reads through MiXCR, storing one row per CDR3 protein. The table has around 500,000 distinct CDR3 sequences, about 23% seen once. This clonotype has at least ten counts. The antigen remains unidentified. The CDR3 consists of 21 residues. Trimming at V came to 0 bases and at J to 7 bases, leaving 24 bases not matched to a gene. CDR1 and CDR2 (germline): LGHDT, YNNKEL (reference sequence). The rearrangement links TRBV3-1 to TRBJ2-1, with TRBD2 matching over 7 bases. The source material was PBMCs, mostly from graft donor cells, sampled 360 days after TCRalphabeta/CD19-depleted stem cell transplant. The origin of this receptor is a boy in the first two years of life who had a stem cell transplant for acute myeloid leukemia, so the T cells may come from the graft donor. This CDR3 is CASSQEHPVLAPLMGMNEQFF. In DNA, the CDR3 is TGTGCCAGCAGCCAAGAGCATCCGGTACTAGCGCCTCTGATGGGGATGAATGAGCAGTTCTTC.